This T cell receptor beta chain was profiled in a study of blood T cell repertoires in COVID-19. Across the whole study: Both acute and convalescent COVID-19 samples were obtained from the United States, Italy and Spain. PBMCs, B-cell-depleted T cells, or T cells provided the cDNA or gDNA that made up the material.

Original data processing: Estimation of nucleated cell counts was performed using reference gene primer amplification. The protocol was immunoSEQ multiplex PCR, while the TCRdb copy is restricted to in-frame clones and leaves out a portion. That table gives V, J and clone size, and the DNA gave D and trimming. Of tens of thousands of clones in the sample, about 88% are singletons; the top ten hold over 0.95%. This CDR3 is 13 amino acids long. From germline, CDR1 is SGHRS and CDR2 YFSETQ. Trimming shortened V by 6 bases and J by 6 bases, and 12 bases separated the two germline ends. Specimen: peripheral blood. This TCR derives from a man in his sixties with acute or convalescent COVID-19. This chain joins TRBV5-1 and TRBJ2-2, with a weak D call TRBD1 (7 bases). The CDR3 DNA is TGCGCCAGCACCCCAGGGGGGTCCGGGGAGCTGTTTTTT. This translates into CASTPGGSGELFF.